Following are 3 T cell receptor beta chains from one sample sequenced in a study of shared clonotypes between healthy human individuals. The assay was immunoSEQ multiplex PCR, and TCRdb's table has in-frame clones only and misses some. The top ten hold over 0.12% of the sample, which has a few million clones, roughly 92% seen once. Sequences were obtained from naive CD4+ T cells sorted from blood. The subset denotes: CD45RA+ positively selected. The receptor source for this set is a man younger than 35 in good health.

This clone was counted a single time. This chain uses TRBV30 with TRBJ1-4; 7 bases map to TRBD1. Germline CDR1 reads GTSNPN; CDR2 reads SVGIG (reference sequence). V trimming: 0 bases; J trimming: 4 bases; junction bases outside the gene matches: 5. The CDR3 is 15 amino acids. The CDR3 is CAWSVQGSGNEKLFF. The CDR3 DNA is TGTGCCTGGAGTGTACAGGGGTCGGGTAATGAAAAACTGTTTTTT.

The chain uses TRBV29-1 and TRBJ2-5, with 7 bases aligning to TRBD1. V dropped 4 bases and J dropped 11; count of bases not matched to a gene: 13. The length of the CDR3 is 13 residues. Germline CDR1 SQVTM, CDR2 ANQGSEA. The CDR3 bases are TGCAGCGTTGGACAGGGTCGCGTCCAAGAGCAGTACTTC. As protein: CSVGQGRVQEQYF. Combining the CDR3 with reference TRBV29-1 and TRBJ2-5 gives the whole variable domain SAVISQKPSRDICQRGTSLTIQCQVDSQVTMMFWYRQQPGQSLTLIATANQGSEATYESGFVIDKFPISRPNLTFSTLTVSNMSPEDSSIYLCSVGQGRVQEQYFGPGTRLLVL.

The CDR3 spells CAWSPRTVNYGYTF. CDR3 nucleotides: TGTGCCTGGAGTCCCCGGACAGTCAACTATGGCTACACCTTC. This sequence joins TRBV30 and TRBJ1-2; TRBD1 is a possible D gene (6 bases). This CDR3 has 14 amino acids. V shed 2 bases and J shed 2 bases, with 12 bases lying between them. The germline CDR1 and CDR2 sequences are GTSNPN and SVGIG (reference sequence).